The source of this T cell receptor beta chain is a study of identical twins. In TCRdb, the 5' RACE reads were re-called with MiXCR into one record per CDR3 protein. The data show some 1,600,000 distinct CDR3 sequences, around 29% seen once. Looked up from germline, CDR1 is SGHKS and CDR2 is YYEKEE (reference sequence). The CDR3 is 17 amino acids. The ends lost 2 bases at V and 3 bases at J; junction bases unmatched: 9. Study-level results: An excess of low generation probability was shown by twin-shared out-of-frame alpha sequences. Beta out-of-frame sequences showed weaker excess sharing between twins.

This clonotype was counted between two and nine times. Its antigen is not identified. The V gene is TRBV5-5, the J gene TRBJ2-3; 10 bases line up with TRBD2. The TCR originated in a newborn girl in good health. Sequencing was done on a sample of cord blood. CDR3 amino acids: CASSFTSGTSDTDTQYF. In DNA, the CDR3 is TGTGCCAGCAGCTTCACCTCCGGGACTAGCGATACAGATACGCAGTATTTT.